This T cell receptor (beta chain) is from a study of radiation and T cells in renal cell carcinoma. About the study: Nephrectomy followed 15 Gy stereotactic body radiation by 4 weeks. Findings and limits, study-wide: Top tumor clonotypes rose in blood 2 weeks post-radiation, then contracted. No pretreatment tumor biopsies were available for baseline clonotypes.

The length of the CDR3 is 14 residues. CDR1 is LNHDA, CDR2 SQIVND, per germline (reference sequence). The ends were cut back, 7 bases at V and 2 bases at J, with 14 bases in the middle. Sequencing used immunoSEQ multiplex PCR; TCRdb keeps in-frame clones, though not all of them. The sample lists about 130,000 clones, 88% seen once, with approximately 6% in the top ten. The sample's time point: blood 2 weeks post-SBRT. Sample treatment: 15 Gy SBRT to primary tumor, nephrectomy 4 weeks later. Blood was sampled at baseline, 2 weeks and 4 weeks after SBRT. As for this clone: Its antigen remains unidentified.

Sequenced here: blood, sampled from a patient whose treatment included radiotherapy and nephrectomy. The TCR was taken from a woman aged 70-85 years with renal cell carcinoma. The rearrangement joins TRBV19 to TRBJ1-2; D is undetermined. The CDR3 DNA follows: TGTGCCAGTATCCCAAGTCGAGGAAACTATGGCTACACCTTC. The encoded protein is CASIPSRGNYGYTF.